This T cell receptor beta chain was documented in a study of beta chain features in type 1 diabetes. The CDR3 is made up of 14 amino acids. V lost 7 bases and J 5 bases, leaving 12 bases between the germline ends. Germline V gene lookup returns CDR1 MDHEN and CDR2 SYDVKM. Notes on this clone: Antigen: not known.

Naive, central memory, regulatory and stem cell-like memory cells within the CD4+ compartment were sorted using CD45RO/CCR7/CD25/CD127/CD95/CD27. Study-wide results and limits: More deletions and fewer insertions at VDJ junctions were seen in type 1 diabetes patients. Any HLA type influence on TCRB rearrangement was left unresolved here. In every one of the four CD4+ subsets, TCRB CDR3s were moderately but significantly shorter in Type 1 diabetes patients.

Expressed TCRB transcripts were sequenced, since all the RNA that had been isolated was reverse transcribed. Clones were sequenced by immunoSEQ multiplex PCR, and TCRdb holds only the in-frame ones, with some missing. The sample has about 290,000 clones, about 8.5% seen once. The sequence derives from a woman aged 18-29 years in good health. This chain connects TRBV28 to TRBJ1-6; maybe TRBD1 (5 bases). Sequencing used central memory CD4+ T cells from blood. CDR3: CASTLGRNNSPLHF. CDR3 DNA: TGTGCCAGCACCCTGGGACGGAATAATTCACCCCTCCACTTT.